The rows below give T cell receptor beta chains drawn from one sample of a study of blood T cell repertoires in COVID-19. Profiling relied on immunoSEQ multiplex PCR, and the TCRdb table lists in-frame clones only, not all of them. The repertoire includes 150,000 or so clones, roughly four fifths of them detected once, and about 3% sits in the top ten. Material: peripheral blood. The receptors derive from a woman older than 75 with acute or convalescent COVID-19. Both conserved end residues are part of each CDR3.

cdr3_aa: CASSPRWGDGYTF; j_call: TRBJ1-2; v_call: TRBV6-5
cdr3_aa: CASSLDGTANYGYTF; j_call: TRBJ1-2; v_call: TRBV7-8
cdr3_aa: CASSLYLNTEAFF; j_call: TRBJ1-1; v_call: TRBV7-9
cdr3_aa: CASSRGQVNEKLFF; j_call: TRBJ1-4; v_call: TRBV6-2/TRBV6-3
cdr3_aa: CASSQVLAGGRRQYF; j_call: TRBJ2-3; v_call: TRBV4-3
cdr3_aa: CASSLGTATHNEQFF; j_call: TRBJ2-1; v_call: TRBV11-3
cdr3_aa: CAISERSGNTIYF; j_call: TRBJ1-3; v_call: TRBV10-3
cdr3_aa: CASSIGVRQIPYEQYF; j_call: TRBJ2-7; v_call: TRBV19
cdr3_aa: CAISEGLAGTGELFF; j_call: TRBJ2-2; v_call: TRBV10-3
cdr3_aa: CASSPGASTDTQYF; j_call: TRBJ2-3; v_call: TRBV18
cdr3_aa: CASRPGQVYGYTF; j_call: TRBJ1-2; v_call: TRBV3-1/TRBV3-2
cdr3_aa: CAWSARRTGGDEQYF; j_call: TRBJ2-7; v_call: TRBV30
cdr3_aa: CASSEGTARFNYGYTF; j_call: TRBJ1-2; v_call: TRBV2
cdr3_aa: CASSEVDKNTEAFF; j_call: TRBJ1-1; v_call: TRBV2
cdr3_aa: CSARGGRGYTF; j_call: TRBJ1-2; v_call: TRBV20-1
cdr3_aa: CASSLGDRVTEAFF; j_call: TRBJ1-1; v_call: TRBV27
cdr3_aa: CASSPFRTGGGGGNQPQHF; j_call: TRBJ1-5; v_call: TRBV19
cdr3_aa: CASRSPRGVATKNIQYF; j_call: TRBJ2-4; v_call: TRBV27
cdr3_aa: CASAPGGVRNTIYF; j_call: TRBJ1-3; v_call: TRBV12-5
cdr3_aa: CASSLEAVSLEQYF; j_call: TRBJ2-7; v_call: TRBV7-2
cdr3_aa: CASSPLPGQGPYEQYF; j_call: TRBJ2-7; v_call: TRBV3-1/TRBV3-2
cdr3_aa: CASSLGTGEMFEKLFF; j_call: TRBJ1-4; v_call: TRBV5-1
cdr3_aa: CASSMGLAFEPEAFF; j_call: TRBJ1-1; v_call: TRBV6-5
cdr3_aa: CASSYGEETEAFF; j_call: TRBJ1-1; v_call: TRBV6-5
cdr3_aa: CASSFGQGATWELFF; j_call: TRBJ2-2; v_call: TRBV27
cdr3_aa: CASSIDQRQIGELFF; j_call: TRBJ2-2; v_call: TRBV19
cdr3_aa: CASSSLTGASNTGELFF; j_call: TRBJ2-2; v_call: TRBV13
cdr3_aa: CAWKQGVGYTF; j_call: TRBJ1-2; v_call: TRBV30
cdr3_aa: CASSEFGRTGNTEAFF; j_call: TRBJ1-1; v_call: TRBV2
cdr3_aa: CASSPSVIAGVQETQYF; j_call: TRBJ2-5; v_call: TRBV3-1/TRBV3-2
cdr3_aa: CASSLDGRDWTGELFF; j_call: TRBJ2-2; v_call: TRBV7-6
cdr3_aa: CASSPMTGQGGYTF; j_call: TRBJ1-2; v_call: TRBV9
cdr3_aa: CASSVADNEQFF; j_call: TRBJ2-1; v_call: TRBV9
cdr3_aa: CATGRDTYTGELFF; j_call: TRBJ2-2; v_call: TRBV10-3
cdr3_aa: CASSLVGQLIDGYTF; j_call: TRBJ1-2; v_call: TRBV7-2